These 30 T cell receptor beta chains were all obtained from the same sample, sequenced in a study of radiotherapy plus CTLA-4 blockade in lung cancer. Produced via immunoSEQ multiplex PCR; TCRdb's table is partial and in-frame only. The data show roughly 42,000 clones, about four fifths seen once. The sample in question was peripheral blood, obtained from a patient treated with radiotherapy plus ipilimumab. These receptor sequences come from a human donor with non-small cell lung cancer that progressed on radiotherapy plus ipilimumab.

This clone is a singleton in its sample. V and J are TRBV28 and TRBJ1-2, with TRBD1 identical over 7 bases. This CDR3 has 17 residues. The germline V gene encodes CDR1 MDHEN and CDR2 SYDVKM. Unmatched junction bases numbered 15, after V lost 5 bases and J lost 3 bases. CDR3 sequence (DNA): TGTGCCAGCAGTAACCCCCAAGGACAGGTGTCGGACTATGGCTACACCTTC. This codes for CASSNPQGQVSDYGYTF.

This chain links TRBV5-4 with TRBJ2-3; 11 bases fit TRBD1. The CDR3 is 15 amino acids. With 3 bases clipped from V and 4 bases from J, the junction kept 4 bases outside the gene matches. The germline V gene encodes CDR1 SGHNT and CDR2 YYREEE (reference sequence). The CDR3 sequence: CASSSPGQGADTQYF. The DNA for the CDR3 is TGTGCCAGCAGCTCCCCGGGACAGGGGGCAGATACGCAGTATTTT.

The chain has TRBV7-2 and TRBJ1-1, with TRBD1 as a possible D gene (6 bases). Germline V lookup: CDR1 SGHTA, CDR2 FQGNSA. Between the trimmed V and J ends, which lost 1 base and 0 bases, there was a span of 9 bases. The CDR3 contains 15 residues. Here the CDR3 DNA reads TGTGCCAGCAGCTTAGACGGACAGATGAACACTGAAGCTTTCTTT. Translated: CASSLDGQMNTEAFF.

The V and J genes are TRBV28 and TRBJ1-5; the D gene is possibly TRBD1 (5 bases). Looked up from germline, CDR1 is MDHEN and CDR2 is SYDVKM. The V end was cut by 6 bases, the J end by 5 bases, with 14 bases between. The length of the CDR3 is 14 residues. CDR3 coding DNA: TGTGCCAGCAGGGTAGGGACGGGAGATCAGCCCCAGCATTTT. Its protein is CASRVGTGDQPQHF.

The chain joins TRBV7-2 to TRBJ2-5; 8 nucleotides line up with TRBD2. There are 15 residues in the CDR3. The ends lost 1 base at V and 7 bases at J; junction bases unmatched: 8. Germline V gene sequence: CDR1 SGHTA, CDR2 FQGNSA. The CDR3 here is CASSLEGAGGATQYF. The CDR3 DNA sequence: TGTGCCAGCAGCTTAGAAGGGGCCGGGGGGGCGACCCAGTACTTC.

The V call is TRBV9, the J call TRBJ2-3; TRBD2 might be the D (5 bases). Germline CDR1 is SGDLS and CDR2 is YYNGEE. This CDR3 comprises 15 residues. Trimming shortened V by 0 bases and J by 0 bases, and 8 bases separated the two germline ends. CDR3 residues: CASSVEGGSTDTQYF. Written as DNA, the CDR3 is TGTGCCAGCAGCGTAGAGGGCGGGAGCACAGATACGCAGTATTTT. The whole variable domain, filled in from reference TRBV9 and TRBJ2-3, reads DSGVTQTPKHLITATGQRVTLRCSPRSGDLSVYWYQQSLDQGLQFLIQYYNGEERAKGNILERFSAQQFPDLHSELNLSSLELGDSALYFCASSVEGGSTDTQYFGPGTRLTVL.

The CDR3 DNA sequence: TGTGCCAGCAGCCAAGAGGCCATGGGACAGCAAGAGACCCAGTACTTC. This sequence encodes CASSQEAMGQQETQYF. J is TRBJ2-5 and V is TRBV14; 7 bases are a match to TRBD1. Per germline, CDR1 SGHDN and CDR2 FVKESK. The J segment lost 2 bases and the V segment lost 0 bases, leaving 6 bases of the junction unmatched. CDR3 length: 16 residues.

This clone was observed a single time. The chain carries TRBV7-2 and TRBJ2-7; possibly TRBD2 for D (5 bases). Germline values: CDR1 SGHTA, CDR2 FQGNSA. CDR3 length equals 14 residues. Trimming took off 0 bases at V and 1 base at J, with 7 bases between the two ends. CDR3 residues: CASSLAGVSYEQYF. Here the CDR3 DNA reads TGTGCCAGCAGCTTAGCGGGAGTTTCCTACGAGCAGTACTTC.

The chain links TRBV9 to TRBJ2-2; 7 bases map to TRBD2. Losses at the gene ends were 0 bases for V and 7 bases for J; bases not matched to a gene: 6. Germline CDR1 reads SGDLS; CDR2 reads YYNGEE. The CDR3 has 15 amino acids. The CDR3 nucleotides read TGTGCCAGCAGCGTAGGCGGGGGAACGGGCGGGGAGCTGTTTTTT. Translating it yields CASSVGGGTGGELFF.

The chain combines TRBV2 with TRBJ2-5; D perhaps matches TRBD2 (7 bases). Germline V gene data show CDR1 as SNHLY and CDR2 as FYNNEI. Trimming pared 6 bases from V and 2 bases from J, leaving 16 bases between. The CDR3 spans 15 residues. The CDR3 sequence: CASRGATSYQETQYF. The DNA for the CDR3 is TGTGCCAGCAGGGGGGCGACTAGCTATCAAGAGACCCAGTACTTC. The whole variable domain, remainder taken from reference TRBV2 and TRBJ2-5, is EPEVTQTPSHQVTQMGQEVILRCVPISNHLYFYWYRQILGQKVEFLVSFYNNEISEKSEIFDDQFSVERPDGSNFTLKIRSTKLEDSAMYFCASRGATSYQETQYFGPGTRLLVL.

The chain recombines TRBV2 with TRBJ2-7, with D possibly being TRBD2 (6 bases). V shed 7 bases and J shed 0 bases, with 16 bases lying between them. This CDR3 is built from 15 residues. Germline values: CDR1 SNHLY, CDR2 FYNNEI. The CDR3 spells CASNAGTVSSYEQYF. The CDR3 nucleotides are TGTGCCAGCAACGCCGGGACTGTGAGCTCCTACGAGCAGTACTTC.

The chain carries TRBV6-5 and TRBJ2-5; TRBD2 aligns across 8 bases. The DNA end is more similar to TRBJ2-7, so the J call may be wrong. The CDR3 sequence is 15 residues long. In germline, CDR1 is MNHEY, CDR2 SVGAGI. CDR3 amino acids: CASSPAGTRDREQYF. DNA of the CDR3: TGTGCCAGCAGTCCGGCCGGGACTAGGGACCGCGAGCAGTACTTC.

This clone was counted between two and nine times. The chain carries TRBV14 and TRBJ1-2; 7 bases align to TRBD1. Germline V gene lookup returns CDR1 SGHDN and CDR2 FVKESK. Trimming removed 2 bases from V and 2 bases from J; junction bases left unmatched: 5. CDR3 size: 15 residues. The CDR3 nucleotides read TGTGCCAGCAGCCAACGACAGGGACGAAACTATGGCTACACCTTC. Its protein product is CASSQRQGRNYGYTF.

The V and J genes are TRBV6-5 and TRBJ2-5; 10 positions agree with TRBD1. CDR3 length: 13 amino acids. Germline V gene data show CDR1 as MNHEY and CDR2 as SVGAGI. The ends lost 8 bases at V and 6 bases at J; junction bases unmatched: 6. CDR3: CASQTGGRKTQYF. The CDR3 region has the DNA TGTGCCAGCCAGACAGGGGGCAGGAAGACCCAGTACTTC.

The rearrangement joins TRBV6-6 to TRBJ1-2; 8 nucleotides line up with TRBD1. CDR3 length equals 13 residues. Germline V gene lookup returns CDR1 MNHNY and CDR2 SVGAGI (reference sequence). The junction had 8 bases not matched to a gene; V was cut back by 6 bases and J by 8 bases. DNA of the CDR3: TGTGCCAGCAGAAAAGGACAGGGCGGAGGCTACACCTTC. Amino acids: CASRKGQGGGYTF.

The rearrangement joins TRBV18 to TRBJ1-2, with TRBD1 matching over 8 bases. Germline CDR1 KGHSH, CDR2 LQKENI. Trimming removed 3 bases from V and 7 bases from J; junction bases left unmatched: 4. CDR3 length: 13 residues. In DNA form, the CDR3 reads TGTGCCAGCTCACCGGACAGGGAAGTTGGCTACACCTTC. Encoded protein: CASSPDREVGYTF.

This chain links TRBV10-2 with TRBJ1-1; the match to TRBD1 covers 7 bases. Losses at the gene ends were 3 bases for V and 8 bases for J; bases not matched to a gene: 15. CDR3 size: 16 residues. Germline assignment: CDR1 WSHSY and CDR2 SAAADI. DNA of the CDR3: TGCGCCAGCAGTGACCCCCGAGGTAAGGGGGCACCAGAAGCTTTCTTT. Translating gives CASSDPRGKGAPEAFF.

The chain links TRBV4-1 to TRBJ2-7; 8 bases line up with TRBD1. The CDR3 length is 13 residues. J was trimmed by 5 bases and V by 2 bases; bases with no gene match: 2. The V gene's germline CDR1 is MGHRA and CDR2 YSYEKL. The CDR3: CASSQQGADEQYF. The CDR3 DNA is TGCGCCAGCAGCCAACAGGGGGCCGACGAGCAGTACTTC.

The V call is TRBV7-9, the J call TRBJ2-3; no firm D call. V shed 2 bases and J shed 6 bases, with 6 bases lying between them. Germline V lookup: CDR1 SEHNR, CDR2 FQNEAQ (reference sequence). The CDR3 length is 12 residues. The CDR3 nucleotides read TGTGCCAGCAGCTTACAGGCGGATACGCAGTATTTT. Its translation: CASSLQADTQYF.

In this sample, this clone turned up a few times. This sequence joins TRBV9 and TRBJ2-5, with TRBD2 matching 7 bases. The V gene's germline CDR1 is SGDLS and CDR2 YYNGEE. V lost 1 base and J lost 1; bases outside the gene matches: 4. This CDR3 region has 15 residues. The CDR3 spells CASSVHGGIQETQYF. The CDR3 DNA reads as TGTGCCAGCAGCGTACACGGGGGGATCCAAGAGACCCAGTACTTC.

This sequence joins TRBV10-2 and TRBJ2-7; 14 positions match TRBD2. The ends lost 6 bases at V and 6 bases at J; junction bases unmatched: 10. CDR1 is WSHSY, CDR2 SAAADI, per germline. The CDR3 runs 16 residues. The CDR3 spells CASSGTGTSGGPEQYF. CDR3 DNA: TGCGCCAGCAGCGGCACGGGGACTAGCGGGGGTCCCGAGCAGTACTTC.

The chain joins TRBV4-1 to TRBJ2-5; 11 positions agree with TRBD2. After removal of 0 bases from V and 6 bases from J, the junction contained 9 bases not matched to a gene. Germline V gene lookup returns CDR1 MGHRA and CDR2 YSYEKL. This CDR3 contains 17 residues. This chain's CDR3 is CASSQDLVPSGGKTQYF. In nucleotides, the CDR3 is TGCGCCAGCAGCCAAGATCTGGTACCTAGCGGGGGGAAGACCCAGTACTTC.

In DNA form, the CDR3 reads TGCGCCAGCAGCTTTTCAGGGCGTACAGATACGCAGTATTTT. It yields the protein CASSFSGRTDTQYF. The chain joins TRBV5-1 to TRBJ2-3, with TRBD1 as a possible D gene (5 bases). The CDR3 contains 14 residues. Germline V gives CDR1 SGHRS, CDR2 YFSETQ. Trimming removed 2 bases at V and 3 bases at J, with 10 bases between. Full variable domain (missing parts from reference TRBV5-1 and TRBJ2-3): KAGVTQTPRYLIKTRGQQVTLSCSPISGHRSVSWYQQTPGQGLQFLFEYFSETQRNKGNFPGRFSGRQFSNSRSEMNVSTLELGDSALYLCASSFSGRTDTQYFGPGTRLTVL.

This chain uses TRBV7-8 with TRBJ1-5, with D uncertain. CDR3 length: 12 residues. Trimming left V 4 bases short and J 5 bases short, with 6 bases between. The V gene's germline CDR1 is SGHVS and CDR2 FQNEAQ. Here the CDR3 reads CASSSYDQPQHF. CDR3 sequence (DNA): TGTGCCAGCAGCTCCTATGATCAGCCCCAGCATTTT.

CDR3: CASSVWTGIQYF. CDR3 coding DNA: TGTGCCAGTAGTGTTTGGACAGGGATTCAGTACTTC. V is TRBV19 and J is TRBJ2-4, with 8 bases that match TRBD1. V lost 5 bases, J lost 10 bases, and 4 bases stayed unmatched. The CDR3 has 12 residues. From germline, CDR1 is LNHDA and CDR2 SQIVND (reference sequence).

This rearrangement joins TRBV10-3 to TRBJ1-1; tentative D call: TRBD1 (5 bases). V lost 2 bases to trimming and J lost 6 bases, with 16 bases between them. Germline loops: CDR1 ENHRY, CDR2 SYGVKD. The CDR3 spans 15 residues. DNA of the CDR3: TGTGCCATCAGTGAGGGGTCTCAGGGCAGACCTGAAGCTTTCTTT. This gives the protein CAISEGSQGRPEAFF.

The V gene is TRBV27, the J gene TRBJ1-5; 9 bases are a match to TRBD1. This CDR3 is built from 18 residues. Trimming took 5 bases from V and 2 from J; bases not matched to a gene: 13. Looked up from germline, CDR1 is MNHEY and CDR2 is SMNVEV (reference sequence). The CDR3 loop reads CASSPLGTGYGGNQPQHF. The CDR3 DNA reads as TGTGCCAGCAGTCCACTGGGGACAGGGTACGGAGGCAATCAGCCCCAGCATTTT.

The chain has TRBV18 and TRBJ1-4, with D possibly TRBD1 on 5 matching bases. V lost 0 bases to trimming and J lost 3 bases, with 11 bases between them. The CDR3 has 16 amino acids. Per the germline V gene, CDR1 is KGHSH and CDR2 is LQKENI. The CDR3 protein is CASSPPKGSANEKLFF. The CDR3, as DNA: TGTGCCAGCTCACCACCGAAGGGGTCGGCTAATGAAAAACTGTTTTTT.

The chain uses TRBV7-9 and TRBJ2-1; 9 bases agree with TRBD1. Germline trimming cut 5 bases from V and 5 bases from J; bases unmatched to any gene: 7. CDR3 length: 15 residues. CDR1 is SEHNR and CDR2 is FQNEAQ in the germline V gene (reference sequence). The CDR3: CASSPGQGFNNEQFF. The CDR3 DNA reads TGTGCCAGCAGCCCTGGACAGGGGTTCAACAATGAGCAGTTCTTC.

The chain links TRBV2 to TRBJ2-1, with 14 positions matching TRBD2. There are 18 residues in the CDR3. Losses at the gene ends were 6 bases for V and 4 bases for J; bases not matched to a gene: 11. The germline gives CDR1 SNHLY, CDR2 FYNNEI. The CDR3 coding sequence is TGTGCCAGCAGGTTTCCGACTAGCGGGGGGGCCGGGTACAATGAGCAGTTCTTC. It codes for CASRFPTSGGAGYNEQFF.